Shown below are 8 T cell receptor beta chains from a single sample sequenced in a study of OX40 agonist ivuxolimab in advanced cancers. The data were produced by immunoSEQ multiplex PCR, yet TCRdb's version contains in-frame clones alone and is incomplete. The sample carries some 96,000 clones, 89% recorded once. Sequencing used CD4+ or CD8+ T cells sorted from blood, obtained in a trial of the OX40 agonist ivuxolimab. The source is an adult with an advanced solid tumor such as melanoma, head and neck, liver or kidney cancer.

The V call is TRBV5-1, the J call TRBJ2-5; 7 bases align to TRBD2. The CDR3 has 17 residues. With V trimmed by 1 base and J by 5 bases, 14 bases remained unmatched. CDR1 SGHRS and CDR2 YFSETQ come from the germline V gene. The CDR3: CASSLSRGASGMETQYF. The CDR3 DNA reads TGCGCCAGCAGCTTGTCGCGTGGGGCTAGCGGTATGGAGACCCAGTACTTC.

The chain couples TRBV6-1 to TRBJ1-4, with D maybe TRBD1 (5 bases). Per germline, CDR1 MNHNS and CDR2 SASEGT. V lost 6 bases and J lost 7, with 9 bases in between. The CDR3 length is 12 residues. CDR3 sequence: CASRQGGEKLFF. CDR3 coding DNA: TGTGCCAGCAGGCAGGGCGGTGAAAAACTGTTTTTT.

V and J are TRBV6-6 and TRBJ2-7; unclear D gene. The V gene lost 8 bases and the J gene lost 0 bases, with 17 bases spanning the gap. This CDR3 spans 15 amino acids. From germline, CDR1 is MNHNY and CDR2 SVGAGI (reference sequence). The CDR3 DNA is TGTGCCAGCGCGACATGGGCAGGCGGCTCCTACGAGCAGTACTTC. It is translated as CASATWAGGSYEQYF.

A note on this clone: The same CDR3 is also encoded by other DNA sequences in this sample. This chain links TRBV6-1 with TRBJ1-2; possibly TRBD1 for D (5 bases). CDR3 length equals 14 residues. Germline V gene sequence: CDR1 MNHNS, CDR2 SASEGT. V lost 3 bases, J lost 2 bases, and 10 bases lay in between. The CDR3 is CASSEATENYGYTF. In DNA form, the CDR3 reads TGTGCCAGCAGTGAGGCGACAGAAAACTATGGCTACACCTTC.

In its sample, this clone was seen once. The chain joins TRBV25-1 to TRBJ1-1; unclear D gene. The CDR3 consists of 14 residues. Germline CDR1 and CDR2: MGHDK and SYGVNS. Trimming took 7 bases from V and 1 from J, leaving 13 bases between them. CDR3 protein: CASISGIPNTEAFF. DNA of the CDR3: TGTGCCAGCATCTCAGGCATCCCGAACACTGAAGCTTTCTTT. Drawing the rest from reference TRBV25-1 and TRBJ1-1, the complete variable domain is EADIYQTPRYLVIGTGKKITLECSQTMGHDKMYWYQQDPGMELHLIHYSYGVNSTEKGDLSSESTVSRIRTEHFPLTLESARPSHTSQYLCASISGIPNTEAFFGQGTRLTVV.

The table lists this clone with a count of one. The chain has TRBV6-4 and TRBJ1-3; perhaps TRBD1 as D (5 bases). The CDR3 covers 14 residues. V was shortened by 5 bases and J by 2 bases, with 10 bases between the two germline ends. Germline CDR1 is MRHNA and CDR2 is SNTAGT. CDR3 in DNA: TGTGCCAGCAGTCCCGGGGGAACTGGAAACACCATATATTTT. Its translation is CASSPGGTGNTIYF.

The chain links TRBV19 to TRBJ1-5, with D maybe TRBD1 (6 bases). The CDR3 sequence is 12 residues long. Trimming cost V 1 base and J 9 bases, with 7 bases left between them. Germline assignment: CDR1 LNHDA and CDR2 SQIVND (reference sequence). As DNA, the CDR3 is TGTGCCAGTAGTATAGCACAGGGGCCCCAGCATTTT. Translated: CASSIAQGPQHF.

The chain joins TRBV2 to TRBJ2-1; no reliable D call. The CDR3 covers 13 residues. Trimming took off 6 bases at V and 5 bases at J, with 11 bases between the two ends. The germline gives CDR1 SNHLY, CDR2 FYNNEI. CDR3 sequence: CASRRSGNNEQFF. The CDR3 DNA reads as TGTGCCAGCAGGAGGTCAGGAAACAATGAGCAGTTCTTC.